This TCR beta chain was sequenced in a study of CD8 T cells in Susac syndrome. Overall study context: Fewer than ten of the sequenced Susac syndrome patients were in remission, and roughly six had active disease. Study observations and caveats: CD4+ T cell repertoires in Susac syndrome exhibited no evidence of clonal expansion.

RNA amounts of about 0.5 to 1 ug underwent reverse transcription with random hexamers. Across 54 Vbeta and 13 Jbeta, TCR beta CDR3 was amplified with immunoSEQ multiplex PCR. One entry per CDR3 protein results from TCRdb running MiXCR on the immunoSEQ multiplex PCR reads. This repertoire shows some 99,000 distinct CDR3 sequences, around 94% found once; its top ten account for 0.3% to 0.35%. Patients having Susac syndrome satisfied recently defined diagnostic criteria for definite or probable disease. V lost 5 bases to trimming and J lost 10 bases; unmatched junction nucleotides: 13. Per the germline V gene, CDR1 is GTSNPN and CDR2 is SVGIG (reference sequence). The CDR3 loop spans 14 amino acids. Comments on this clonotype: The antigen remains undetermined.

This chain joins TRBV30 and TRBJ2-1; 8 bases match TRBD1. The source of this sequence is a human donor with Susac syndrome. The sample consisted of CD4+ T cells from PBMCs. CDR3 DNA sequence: TGTGCCTGGTGTCCGGGGACAGGTAACGAAGAGCAGTTCTTC. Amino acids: CAWCPGTGNEEQFF.